This T cell receptor (beta chain) was captured by sequencing in a study of shared clonotypes between healthy human individuals. A CD45RA+ naive subset and a CD45RA-negative memory subset were split from CD4+ cells. Assay: immunoSEQ multiplex PCR; the TCRdb copy retains only in-frame clones and omits some. Among roughly 2.2 million clones, 85% to 95% were seen once, and the ten largest hold 0.3% to 0.45%. On this clone: As yet, its antigen is unknown.

The V end was cut by 3 bases, the J end by 5 bases, with 13 bases between. This CDR3 region has 15 residues. The V gene's germline CDR1 is ENHRY and CDR2 SYGVKD. Study outcomes and limitations: The sharing of roughly 5% of naive CD4 clonotypes was seen across a few donors. Memory subsets generally showed smaller estimated richness than naive subsets did.

This sequence was found in a man younger than 35 in good health. Some clones in this sample may be carry-over from other donors' samples. Specimen: naive CD4+ T cells from PBMCs. Subset reported: CD45RA+ positively selected. The V call is TRBV10-3, the J call TRBJ1-4, with D possibly matching TRBD1 (5 bases). The CDR3 loop reads CAISDNRQINEKLFF. CDR3 in DNA: TGTGCCATCAGTGATAATCGACAGATAAATGAAAAACTGTTTTTT.